These 11 T cell receptor beta chains originate from one sample sequenced in a study of blood T cell repertoires in COVID-19. Only in-frame clones appear in the TCRdb table, and some are missing; sequencing was by immunoSEQ multiplex PCR. The sample records 380,000 or so clones, roughly four fifths being singletons. Sample: peripheral blood. Source of these receptors: a human donor with acute or convalescent COVID-19. The donor label of this sample is uncertain.

This clone came up a few times. The rearrangement uses TRBV5-1 and TRBJ2-2; 8 bases are a match to TRBD2. The germline V gene has CDR1 SGHRS and CDR2 YFSETQ. This CDR3 is 16 amino acids long. Trimming removed 4 bases from V and 2 bases from J; junction bases left unmatched: 7. CDR3 loop: CASSTRAGANTGELFF. CDR3 in DNA: TGCGCCAGCAGCACTAGAGCGGGGGCAAACACCGGGGAGCTGTTTTTT.

The CDR3 is CASSSTWGGPGANVLTF. CDR3 DNA: TGTGCCAGCAGTTCCACGTGGGGGGGACCTGGGGCCAACGTCCTGACTTTC. This chain uses TRBV28 with TRBJ2-6; the match to TRBD2 covers 7 bases. Germline CDR1 and CDR2: MDHEN and SYDVKM. The CDR3 sequence is 17 residues long. V gave up 4 bases and J gave up 2 bases; unmatched junction bases: 8.

The chain has TRBV28 and TRBJ1-4; tentative D call: TRBD1 (6 bases). V lost 7 bases to trimming and J lost 8 bases, with 17 bases between them. Looked up from germline, CDR1 is MDHEN and CDR2 is SYDVKM. The CDR3 totals 14 residues. Here the CDR3 reads CASKGGSGVEKLFF. CDR3 DNA sequence: TGTGCCAGCAAGGGGGGGTCGGGTGTCGAAAAACTGTTTTTT.

The chain has TRBV21-1 and TRBJ2-1; the listed D gene, TRBD2, was not tested against the DNA. TRBV21-1 is marked as a pseudogene. The CDR3 is made up of 15 amino acids. The CDR3 loop is CASSLEPGLPNEQFF. CDR3 DNA sequence: TGTGCCAGCAGCCTTGAACCGGGACTACCCAATGAGCAGTTCTTC.

CDR3 DNA: TGTGCCAGTGCCGGGACAGGAATCCGAAATTCACCCCTCCACTTT. Residues: CASAGTGIRNSPLHF. This sequence joins TRBV19 and TRBJ1-6, with 8 bases that match TRBD1. The CDR3 totals 15 residues. Germline V gene sequence: CDR1 LNHDA, CDR2 SQIVND (reference sequence). The trim removed 8 bases at V and 7 bases at J, leaving 10 bases unmatched.

This sequence joins TRBV5-1 and TRBJ1-6; no clear D gene. The CDR3 runs to 13 residues. Looked up from germline, CDR1 is SGHRS and CDR2 is YFSETQ. V dropped 0 bases and J dropped 7 bases, with 5 bases sitting between them. The CDR3 is CASSLDRNSPLHF. The CDR3 DNA reads TGCGCCAGCAGCTTGGACAGAAATTCACCCCTCCACTTT. The entire variable domain, with the rest obtained from reference TRBV5-1 and TRBJ1-6, is as follows: KAGVTQTPRYLIKTRGQQVTLSCSPISGHRSVSWYQQTPGQGLQFLFEYFSETQRNKGNFPGRFSGRQFSNSRSEMNVSTLELGDSALYLCASSLDRNSPLHFGNGTRLTVT.

This rearrangement joins TRBV20-1 to TRBJ1-2; D may be TRBD1 (5 bases). CDR3 length: 11 amino acids. The V gene lost 6 bases and the J gene lost 7 bases, with 12 bases spanning the gap. Per germline, CDR1 DFQATT and CDR2 SNEGSKA (reference sequence). CDR3 sequence: CSASLGVGYTF. CDR3 nucleotides: TGCAGTGCGTCGCTAGGGGTTGGCTACACCTTC.

The genes are TRBV7-2 and TRBJ1-5; TRBD1 matches 8 bases. CDR3 size: 15 residues. V lost 5 bases, J lost 7 bases, and 10 bases stayed unmatched. CDR1 and CDR2 from the germline V gene are SGHTA and FQGNSA. CDR3 in DNA: TGTGCCAGCAGCCCTGGGACAGGCATCGGGCAGCCCCAGCATTTT. As protein: CASSPGTGIGQPQHF.

The gene calls are TRBV4-1 and TRBJ2-4, with TRBD2 identical over 11 bases. The length of the CDR3 is 19 residues. Germline CDR1 and CDR2: MGHRA and YSYEKL. V dropped 0 bases and J dropped 0; count of bases not matched to a gene: 7. The CDR3 region is CASSQDGTSGVGAKNIQYF. The CDR3 DNA is TGCGCCAGCAGCCAAGATGGGACTAGCGGAGTGGGAGCCAAAAACATTCAGTACTTC.

The gene calls are TRBV2 and TRBJ2-1; TRBD1 matches 10 bases. The CDR3 consists of 17 residues. The germline V gene has CDR1 SNHLY and CDR2 FYNNEI. V was pared by 6 bases and J by 1 base, with 9 bases of the junction left unmatched. Written as DNA, the CDR3 is TGTGCCAGCAGAGTATCCGGGACAGGGGTTTCCTACAATGAGCAGTTCTTC. Residues: CASRVSGTGVSYNEQFF.

This clone was recorded once. V is TRBV28 and J is TRBJ2-1, with 10 bases lining up with TRBD2. The CDR3 contains 14 residues. V was pared by 7 bases and J by 2 bases, with 2 bases of the junction left unmatched. Germline V CDR1 and CDR2: MDHEN, SYDVKM. This CDR3 reads CASTSGGPYNEQFF. DNA for the CDR3: TGTGCCAGCACTAGCGGGGGTCCCTACAATGAGCAGTTCTTC.